This TCR beta chain was obtained from a study of blood T cell repertoires in COVID-19. Study summary: COVID-19 samples, acute and convalescent, were from the United States, Italy and Spain.

This clone has just a few counts. Using immunoSEQ multiplex PCR, the repertoire was profiled, and TCRdb retains in-frame clones only, with some absent. Of 250,000 to 350,000 clones in the sample, 86% are singletons; the top ten hold around 3%. The sample was peripheral blood. This TCR was recovered from a woman aged 25 to 39 with active or convalescent COVID-19.

This CDR3 is CASSFRTGDQPQHF. The CDR3 DNA sequence: TGTGCCAGCAGTTTTAGGACAGGGGATCAGCCCCAGCATTTT. The chain couples TRBV27 to TRBJ1-5; 9 bases line up with TRBD1. The CDR3 loop spans 14 amino acids. With 3 bases clipped from V and 5 bases from J, the junction kept 2 bases outside the gene matches. In germline, CDR1 is MNHEY, CDR2 SMNVEV (reference sequence).